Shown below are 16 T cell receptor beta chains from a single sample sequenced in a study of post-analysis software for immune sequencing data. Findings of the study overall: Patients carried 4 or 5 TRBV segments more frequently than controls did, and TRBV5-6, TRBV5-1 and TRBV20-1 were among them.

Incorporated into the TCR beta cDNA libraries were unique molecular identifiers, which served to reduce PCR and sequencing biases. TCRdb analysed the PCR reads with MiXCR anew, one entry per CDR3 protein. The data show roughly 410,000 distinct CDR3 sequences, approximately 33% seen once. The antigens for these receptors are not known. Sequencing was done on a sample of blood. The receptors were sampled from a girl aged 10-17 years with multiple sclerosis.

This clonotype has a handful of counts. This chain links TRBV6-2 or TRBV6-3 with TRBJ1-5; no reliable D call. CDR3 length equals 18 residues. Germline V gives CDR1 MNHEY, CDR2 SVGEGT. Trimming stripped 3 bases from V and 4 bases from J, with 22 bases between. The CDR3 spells CASSYRSGGSSGNQPQHF. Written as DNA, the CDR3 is TGTGCCAGCAGTTATCGGTCGGGTGGGAGTTCGGGAAATCAGCCCCAGCATTTT.

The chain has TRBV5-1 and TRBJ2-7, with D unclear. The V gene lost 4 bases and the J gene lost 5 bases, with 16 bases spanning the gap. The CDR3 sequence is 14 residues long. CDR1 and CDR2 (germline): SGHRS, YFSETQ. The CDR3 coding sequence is TGCGCCAGCAGCCATATAAAGGTCAGCAACGAGCAGTACTTC. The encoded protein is CASSHIKVSNEQYF.

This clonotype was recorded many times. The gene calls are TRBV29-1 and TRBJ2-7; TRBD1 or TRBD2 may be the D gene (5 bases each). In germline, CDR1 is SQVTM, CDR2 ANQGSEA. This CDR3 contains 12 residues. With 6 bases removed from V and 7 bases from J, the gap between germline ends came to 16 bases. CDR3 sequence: CSVADGTREQYF. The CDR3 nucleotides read TGCAGCGTCGCCGATGGGACCAGGGAGCAGTACTTC.

The chain's CDR3 is CAISDWNEQFF. CDR3 bases: TGTGCCATCAGTGATTGGAATGAGCAGTTCTTC. This sequence joins TRBV10-3 and TRBJ2-1; D remains ambiguous. The CDR3 is 11 amino acids. Germline V gives CDR1 ENHRY, CDR2 SYGVKD. Trimming removed 3 bases from V and 7 bases from J, with 4 bases in between.

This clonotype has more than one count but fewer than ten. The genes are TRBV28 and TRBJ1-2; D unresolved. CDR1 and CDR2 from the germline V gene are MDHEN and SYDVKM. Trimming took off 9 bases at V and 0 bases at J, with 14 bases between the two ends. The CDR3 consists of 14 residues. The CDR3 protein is CASNPGPSNYGYTF. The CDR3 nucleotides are TGTGCCAGTAACCCAGGACCGTCTAACTATGGCTACACCTTC.

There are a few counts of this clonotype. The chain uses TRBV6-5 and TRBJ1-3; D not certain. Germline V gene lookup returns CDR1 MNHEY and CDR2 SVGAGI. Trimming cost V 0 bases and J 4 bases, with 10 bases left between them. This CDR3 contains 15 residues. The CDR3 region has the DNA TGTGCCAGCAGTTACTCGTCAGGCCTAGGAAACACCATATATTTT. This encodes CASSYSSGLGNTIYF.

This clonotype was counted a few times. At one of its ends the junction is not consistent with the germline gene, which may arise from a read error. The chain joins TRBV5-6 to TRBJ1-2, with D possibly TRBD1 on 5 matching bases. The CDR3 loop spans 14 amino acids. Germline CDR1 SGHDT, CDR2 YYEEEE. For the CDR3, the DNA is TGTGCCAGCAGCCCCGCCGGGACGGTCTATGGCTACACTTTC. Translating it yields CASSPAGTVYGYTF. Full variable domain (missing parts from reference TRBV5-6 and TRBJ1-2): DAGVTQSPTHLIKTRGQQVTLRCSPKSGHDTVSWYQQALGQGPQFIFQYYEEEERQRGNFPDRFSGHQFPNYSSELNVNALLLGDSALYLCASSPAGTVYGYTFGSGTRLTVV.

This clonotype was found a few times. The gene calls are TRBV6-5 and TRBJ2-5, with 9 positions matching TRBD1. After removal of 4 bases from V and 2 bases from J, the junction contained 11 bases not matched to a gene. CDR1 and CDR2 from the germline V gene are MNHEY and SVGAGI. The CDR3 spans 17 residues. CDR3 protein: CASSFGQGSYRQETQYF. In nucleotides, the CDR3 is TGTGCCAGCAGTTTCGGACAGGGGTCTTACCGGCAAGAGACCCAGTACTTC.

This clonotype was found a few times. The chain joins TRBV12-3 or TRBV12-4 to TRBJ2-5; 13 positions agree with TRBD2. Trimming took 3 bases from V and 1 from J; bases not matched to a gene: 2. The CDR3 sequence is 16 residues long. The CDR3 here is CASSFGLAGVQETQYF. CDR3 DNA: TGTGCCAGCAGTTTCGGACTAGCGGGGGTCCAAGAGACCCAGTACTTC.

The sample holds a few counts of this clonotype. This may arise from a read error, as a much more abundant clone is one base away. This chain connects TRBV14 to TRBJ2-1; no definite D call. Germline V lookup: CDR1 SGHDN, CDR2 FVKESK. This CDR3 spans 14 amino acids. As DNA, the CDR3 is TGTGCCAGCAGTACAACAAGCATCTACAATGGGCAGTTCTTC. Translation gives CASSTTSIYNGQFF.

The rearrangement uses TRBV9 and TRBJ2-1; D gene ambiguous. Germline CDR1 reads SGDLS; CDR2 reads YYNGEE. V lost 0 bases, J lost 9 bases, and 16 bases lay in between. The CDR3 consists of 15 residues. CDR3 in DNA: TGTGCCAGCAGCGTAGGGGGTGGGATTCCCGGTGAGCAGTTCTTC. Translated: CASSVGGGIPGEQFF.

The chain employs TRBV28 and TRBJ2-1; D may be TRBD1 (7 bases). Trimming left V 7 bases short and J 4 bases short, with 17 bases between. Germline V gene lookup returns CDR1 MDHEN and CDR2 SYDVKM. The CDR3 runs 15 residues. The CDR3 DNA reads TGTGCCAGCAAGGGGGGACAGTGGAGGTACAATGAGCAGTTCTTC. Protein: CASKGGQWRYNEQFF.

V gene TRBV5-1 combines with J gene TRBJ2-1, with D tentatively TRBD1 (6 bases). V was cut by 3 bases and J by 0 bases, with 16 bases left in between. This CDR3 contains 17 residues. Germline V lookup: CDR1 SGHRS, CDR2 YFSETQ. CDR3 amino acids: CASSWDRDKLSYNEQFF. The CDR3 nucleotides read TGCGCCAGCAGCTGGGACCGGGACAAGCTCTCCTACAATGAGCAGTTCTTC.

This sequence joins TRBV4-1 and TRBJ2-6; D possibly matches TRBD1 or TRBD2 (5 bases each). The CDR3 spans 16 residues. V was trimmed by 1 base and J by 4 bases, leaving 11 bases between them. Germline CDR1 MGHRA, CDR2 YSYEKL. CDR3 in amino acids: CASSQVPGDGANVLTF. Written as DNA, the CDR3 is TGCGCCAGCAGCCAAGTACCCGGGGACGGGGCCAACGTCCTGACTTTC.

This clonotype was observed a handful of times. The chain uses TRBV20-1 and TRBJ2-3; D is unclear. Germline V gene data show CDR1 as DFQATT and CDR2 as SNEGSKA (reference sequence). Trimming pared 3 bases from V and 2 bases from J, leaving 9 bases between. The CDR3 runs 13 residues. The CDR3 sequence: CSARTPHTDTQYF. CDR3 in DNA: TGCAGTGCTAGGACACCCCACACAGATACGCAGTATTTT.

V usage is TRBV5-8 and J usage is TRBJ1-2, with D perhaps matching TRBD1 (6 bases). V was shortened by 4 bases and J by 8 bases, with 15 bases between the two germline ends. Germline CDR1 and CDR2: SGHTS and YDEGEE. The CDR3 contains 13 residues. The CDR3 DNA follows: TGTGCCAGCAGCCACGAACAGGGCTGGGGCTACACCTTC. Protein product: CASSHEQGWGYTF.